The next 21 T cell receptor beta chains were all read from a single sample in a study of blood T cells in healthy people across ages (dated by TCRdb to between 2015 and 2016). The receptor library was made with 5' RACE. This sample was sequenced with an Illumina HiSeq 2500. A second roughly 6 to 11 cycle PCR used a sample-barcoded 5' primer and a J-beta primer mix. TCRdb reprocessing: public reads trimmed at Q25 with fastp, clones called with MiXCR, in-frame beta chains kept. Merged by CDR3 protein, the rows form single entries marked with the most common genes and DNA. Across this sample there are some 1.6 million distinct CDR3 sequences, with roughly 30% seen only once. The top ten constitute about 10% of the sample. Sequencing was performed on blood. The receptors shown here come from a woman younger than 45 in good health.

The sample holds a few counts of this clonotype. The gene calls are TRBV7-9 and TRBJ1-2; D unclear. The germline V gene has CDR1 SEHNR and CDR2 FQNEAQ (reference sequence). V was pared by 4 bases and J by 2 bases, with 11 bases between. This CDR3 has 14 amino acids. CDR3 sequence reads: CASSSGESNYGYTF. CDR3 nucleotides: TGTGCCAGCAGCTCGGGCGAAAGCAACTATGGCTACACCTTC.

V gene TRBV20-1 combines with J gene TRBJ1-1, with D tentatively TRBD1 (5 bases). The CDR3 sequence is 13 residues long. V was trimmed by 3 bases and J by 11 bases, leaving 19 bases between them. Looked up from germline, CDR1 is DFQATT and CDR2 is SNEGSKA (reference sequence). Here the CDR3 reads CSASMLTDLWAFF. CDR3 DNA sequence: TGCAGTGCTAGCATGTTGACAGACTTATGGGCTTTCTTT.

To note about this clonotype: A read error may produce the germline difference seen at one junction end. The J gene is TRBJ2-7, the V gene TRBV4-1, with TRBD2 matching 9 bases. CDR1 and CDR2 (germline): MGHRA, YSYEKL. The CDR3 length is 15 residues. CDR3 region: CASSQDGTSFYGQYF. The CDR3 DNA reads TGCGCCAGCAGCCAAGATGGGACTAGCTTCTACGGGCAGTACTTC.

The J gene is TRBJ2-2, the V gene TRBV6-2 or TRBV6-3; a weak D match, TRBD1 (6 bases). CDR3 length: 17 amino acids. Germline CDR1 and CDR2: MNHEY and SVGEGT. Trimming took off 7 bases at V and 1 base at J, with 19 bases between the two ends. The DNA of the CDR3 is TGTGCCAGCAACCCTCCATGGGGGCAGGAGAACACCGGGGAGCTGTTTTTT. It translates to CASNPPWGQENTGELFF.

V and J are TRBV4-1 and TRBJ1-2; D may be TRBD1 (6 bases). The CDR3 is made up of 15 amino acids. Deletions cut 1 base from V and 8 bases from J, with 17 bases between. The germline CDR1 and CDR2 sequences are MGHRA and YSYEKL. The CDR3 DNA follows: TGCGCCAGCAGCCAAGTGGGAGACAGGAAAAGGGGCTACACCTTC. Protein: CASSQVGDRKRGYTF.

This clonotype has only a few counts. This CDR3 is CASSPSWGPGTIGAEQYF. The CDR3 DNA follows: TGTGCCAGCAGCCCTTCGTGGGGGCCCGGGACTATAGGGGCCGAGCAGTACTTC. The V and J genes are TRBV3-1 and TRBJ2-7, with D possibly matching TRBD2 (7 bases). Trimming left V 4 bases short and J 6 bases short, with 28 bases between. The germline gives CDR1 LGHDT, CDR2 YNNKEL (reference sequence). The CDR3 contains 18 residues.

The chain combines TRBV7-9 with TRBJ2-1; no reliable D call. Germline V lookup: CDR1 SEHNR, CDR2 FQNEAQ (reference sequence). The CDR3 spans 13 residues. Trimming took 4 bases from V and 6 from J, leaving 10 bases between them. Here the CDR3 reads CASSSDVSNEQFF. The CDR3 region has the DNA TGTGCCAGCAGCTCGGACGTCAGCAATGAGCAGTTCTTC.

About this clonotype: At one of its ends the junction is not consistent with the germline gene, which may arise from a read error. The DNA of the CDR3 is TGCGCCAGCAGCGCCGGGACCACCGTCGCAGATACGCGGTATTTT. Protein product: CASSAGTTVADTRYF. The chain couples TRBV5-1 to TRBJ2-3; D may match TRBD1 or TRBD2 (5 bases each). Germline CDR1 SGHRS, CDR2 YFSETQ. The CDR3 spans 15 residues.

There are a few counts of this clonotype. The chain employs TRBV7-2 and TRBJ2-3; no clear D. This CDR3 comprises 14 residues. V was trimmed by 6 bases and J by 3 bases, leaving 13 bases between them. Germline loops: CDR1 SGHTA, CDR2 FQGNSA. The CDR3 nucleotides are TGTGCCAGCAGGAATCCGGCGGCGACAGATACGCAGTATTTT. Protein sequence: CASRNPAATDTQYF. Filled out from reference TRBV7-2 and TRBJ2-3, the complete variable domain reads GAGVSQSPSNKVTEKGKDVELRCDPISGHTALYWYRQSLGQGLEFLIYFQGNSAPDKSGLPSDRFSAERTGGSVSTLTIQRTQQEDSAVYLCASRNPAATDTQYFGPGTRLTVL.

The chain joins TRBV20-1 to TRBJ2-1; the match to TRBD2 covers 8 bases. Trimming at V came to 3 bases and at J to 5 bases, leaving 12 bases not matched to a gene. The CDR3 contains 16 residues. CDR1 DFQATT and CDR2 SNEGSKA come from the germline V gene (reference sequence). CDR3 bases: TGCAGTGCTAGTCCCCCGAGAAGCGGGGGCAACAATGAGCAGTTCTTC. It is translated as CSASPPRSGGNNEQFF.

Details on this clonotype: A much bigger clone sits one base away, suggesting this may be a read error. The rearrangement links TRBV6-1 to TRBJ2-7; perhaps TRBD1 as D (5 bases). Germline loops: CDR1 MNHNS, CDR2 SASEGT. CDR3 length equals 14 residues. V shed 1 base and J shed 7 bases, with 14 bases lying between them. This chain's CDR3 is CASSEVDSYNEQYF. For the CDR3, the DNA is TGTGCCAGCAGTGAAGTTGACAGCTACAATGAGCAGTACTTC.

V and J are TRBV5-6 and TRBJ2-7; TRBD1 agrees at 7 bases. The germline gives CDR1 SGHDT, CDR2 YYEEEE. After removal of 3 bases from V and 0 bases from J, the junction contained 9 bases not matched to a gene. This CDR3 is 16 amino acids long. The CDR3 region has the DNA TGTGCCAGCAGCTCCTCCGGGACAGAGAGCTCCTACGAGCAGTACTTC. Encoded protein: CASSSSGTESSYEQYF.

This chain links TRBV7-2 with TRBJ2-1, with 9 bases fitting TRBD2. The length of the CDR3 is 18 residues. Germline trimming cut 5 bases from V and 4 bases from J; bases unmatched to any gene: 15. Per germline, CDR1 SGHTA and CDR2 FQGNSA. CDR3 nucleotides: TGTGCCAGCAGCCCCGGTCTAGCGGGATATACCCCGTACAATGAGCAGTTCTTC. It yields the protein CASSPGLAGYTPYNEQFF.

The J gene is TRBJ1-5, the V gene TRBV28; D possibly corresponds to TRBD1 (5 bases). Per the germline V gene, CDR1 is MDHEN and CDR2 is SYDVKM. The CDR3 consists of 14 residues. V lost 6 bases and J lost 5, with 14 bases in between. This CDR3 reads CASRSGGRDQPQHF. For the CDR3, the DNA is TGTGCCAGCAGGTCGGGGGGAAGGGATCAGCCCCAGCATTTT.

The chain uses TRBV4-2 and TRBJ1-1; no clear D gene. The CDR3 contains 15 residues. Trimming shortened V by 4 bases and J by 0 bases, and 12 bases separated the two germline ends. The germline V gene encodes CDR1 LGHNA and CDR2 YNFKEQ. DNA of the CDR3: TGTGCCAGCAGCCCCCGGGAAGGATTGAACACTGAAGCTTTCTTT. Translated, it gives CASSPREGLNTEAFF.

The chain joins TRBV5-1 to TRBJ1-2; D unresolved. Between the trimmed V and J ends, which lost 6 bases and 5 bases, there was a span of 14 bases. The CDR3 loop spans 13 amino acids. Germline V gene data show CDR1 as SGHRS and CDR2 as YFSETQ. CDR3 DNA sequence: TGCGCCAGCACTTCAGCACCAGCTTATGGCTACACCTTC. This encodes CASTSAPAYGYTF.

This chain joins TRBV20-1 and TRBJ1-2; D unresolved. Trimming stripped 0 bases from V and 7 bases from J, with 15 bases between. The CDR3 covers 14 residues. The V gene's germline CDR1 is DFQATT and CDR2 SNEGSKA (reference sequence). This CDR3 is CSARDRGGHGGYTF. In DNA, the CDR3 is TGCAGTGCTAGAGATCGGGGAGGGCACGGTGGCTACACCTTC.

J is TRBJ2-5 and V is TRBV5-1; 12 bases align to TRBD2. The V segment lost 10 bases and the J segment 2 bases; nucleotides outside the gene matches: 9. CDR1 and CDR2 (germline): SGHRS, YFSETQ. The CDR3 runs to 15 residues. DNA for the CDR3: TGCGCCGCGGCGGAGACTAGCGGGAGTCAAGAGACCCAGTACTTC. Amino acid sequence: CAAAETSGSQETQYF.

This clonotype was counted only a few times. The chain employs TRBV4-1 and TRBJ2-5, with 11 bases matching TRBD2. There are 16 residues in the CDR3. The ends lost 4 bases at V and 2 bases at J; junction bases unmatched: 6. CDR1 and CDR2 (germline): MGHRA, YSYEKL. The CDR3 protein is CASSLRLAGPQETQYF. As DNA, the CDR3 is TGCGCCAGCAGCCTGCGACTAGCGGGACCTCAAGAGACCCAGTACTTC.

This chain connects TRBV3-1 to TRBJ2-2, with 8 positions matching TRBD2. J lost 1 base, V lost 1 base, and 2 bases had no gene match. This CDR3 is built from 16 residues. Germline V gene sequence: CDR1 LGHDT, CDR2 YNNKEL (reference sequence). The CDR3 protein is CASSQATSGNTGELFF. The CDR3 DNA follows: TGTGCCAGCAGCCAAGCTACTAGCGGGAACACCGGGGAGCTGTTTTTT.

Remarks on this clonotype: The conserved phenylalanine or tryptophan normally closing the CDR3 is absent here, so this likely arose from a read error. CDR3 bases: TGTGCCAGCAGCAGGGAGGGGAGGTCGGAAAAACTGTTTTGT. The encoded protein is CASSREGRSEKLFC. The V and J genes are TRBV7-9 and TRBJ1-4, with D possibly matching TRBD1 (5 bases). This CDR3 comprises 14 residues. V was clipped by 5 bases and J by 8 bases, with 15 bases between them. Germline V gives CDR1 SEHNR, CDR2 FQNEAQ (reference sequence).